The next 24 T cell receptor beta chains were all read from a single sample in a study of vaccination and CD4 T cells after COVID-19. The Oncomine TCR Beta short-read assay generated sequence data from the DNA of cultured CD4+ T cells. TCRdb itself ran the PCR reads through MiXCR, one entry per CDR3 protein. Among fewer than 20,000 distinct CDR3 sequences listed, 60% to 70% were seen once. Their target antigens are unknown. The treatment was: roughly 10-day PBMC culture with coronavirus spike peptide pools or control peptides (ViraFEST assay). The sequenced sample was CD4+ T cells from blood, cultured in vitro. The receptor set was obtained from a human donor who had recovered from COVID-19.

This clonotype has only a few counts. The chain employs TRBV20-1 and TRBJ1-1, with TRBD1 matching 7 bases. The CDR3 is 18 amino acids. V was pared by 0 bases and J by 6 bases, with 19 bases of the junction left unmatched. The V gene's germline CDR1 is DFQATT and CDR2 SNEGSKA (reference sequence). The CDR3 DNA sequence: TGCAGTGCTAGAGATCCCGACGAGATCCGACAGGGTTATTCTGAAGCTTTCTTT. This translates into CSARDPDEIRQGYSEAFF.

The V and J genes are TRBV20-1 and TRBJ2-4, with TRBD2 matching 9 bases. Unmatched junction bases numbered 11, after V lost 6 bases and J lost 8 bases. The CDR3 is 14 amino acids. Germline CDR1 reads DFQATT; CDR2 reads SNEGSKA (reference sequence). CDR3 sequence reads: CSATGTSRSDIQYF. The DNA of the CDR3 is TGCAGTGCCACCGGGACTAGCAGGTCGGACATTCAGTACTTC.

The chain couples TRBV7-6 to TRBJ1-2; D possibly corresponds to TRBD1 (6 bases). The V end lost 4 bases, the J end lost 4 bases, and 19 bases lay between the germline ends. The CDR3 runs to 16 residues. CDR1 and CDR2 from the germline V gene are SGHVS and FNYEAQ. This CDR3 reads CASSSPGQQGSYGYTF. The CDR3 coding sequence is TGTGCCAGCAGCTCCCCGGGTCAACAGGGAAGCTATGGCTACACCTTC.

This clonotype was recorded a few times. This chain joins TRBV28 and TRBJ1-1, with TRBD1 matching 7 bases. V gave up 6 bases and J gave up 1 base; unmatched junction bases: 11. The V gene's germline CDR1 is MDHEN and CDR2 SYDVKM. CDR3 length equals 16 residues. CDR3: CASSLFLDRANTEAFF. DNA for the CDR3: TGTGCCAGCAGCCTTTTTCTCGACAGGGCGAACACTGAAGCTTTCTTT.

The rearrangement links TRBV2 to TRBJ1-5, with TRBD1 matching over 12 bases. The V segment lost 6 bases and the J segment 7 bases; nucleotides outside the gene matches: 4. The CDR3 is 14 residues long. Germline loops: CDR1 SNHLY, CDR2 FYNNEI. CDR3 nucleotides: TGTGCCAGCAGCGGGACAGGGGGCGACCAGCCCCAGCATTTT. Protein: CASSGTGGDQPQHF.

The V call is TRBV7-2, the J call TRBJ2-7; 12 positions agree with TRBD2. CDR1 is SGHTA and CDR2 is FQGNSA in the germline V gene. CDR3 size: 15 residues. After removal of 2 bases from V and 2 bases from J, the junction contained 1 base not matched to a gene. The CDR3 reads CASSLLAGGTYEQYF. The CDR3, as DNA: TGTGCCAGCAGCTTACTAGCGGGAGGGACCTACGAGCAGTACTTC.

The chain uses TRBV6-5 and TRBJ1-5; unclear D gene. Germline V gene lookup returns CDR1 MNHEY and CDR2 SVGAGI. V was shortened by 3 bases and J by 3 bases, with 9 bases between the two germline ends. The CDR3 totals 14 residues. CDR3 DNA sequence: TGTGCCAGCAGTTATTCCGGGTACAATCAGCCCCAGCATTTT. Residues: CASSYSGYNQPQHF.

The gene calls are TRBV12-1 and TRBJ2-1; no check of the table's D call, TRBD2, against the DNA was made. TRBV12-1 is given as a pseudogene. This CDR3 has 15 amino acids. CDR3 region: CASSCTGLGGYEQFF. In DNA form, the CDR3 reads TGTGCCAGCAGCTGCACGGGACTAGGGGGGTATGAGCAGTTCTTC.

V gene TRBV27 combines with J gene TRBJ1-6; D may be TRBD1 (6 bases). Germline CDR1 reads MNHEY; CDR2 reads SMNVEV (reference sequence). V was trimmed by 3 bases and J by 5 bases, leaving 14 bases between them. CDR3 length: 16 residues. The CDR3 coding sequence is TGTGCCAGCAGTTTCCGGGGGACACTCAATAATTCACCCCTCCACTTT. Translation: CASSFRGTLNNSPLHF.

This sequence joins TRBV28 and TRBJ1-2; 8 nucleotides agree with TRBD1. From germline, CDR1 is MDHEN and CDR2 SYDVKM. Trimming cost V 5 bases and J 10 bases; bases outside gene matches: 15. This CDR3 comprises 15 residues. The DNA for the CDR3 is TGTGCCAGCAGTCCGCCTGACAGGGGAGCTCGCGACTACACCTTC. It is translated as CASSPPDRGARDYTF.

This clonotype was seen more than once but under ten times. V usage is TRBV15 and J usage is TRBJ1-1; 9 bases are shared with TRBD1. The V gene's germline CDR1 is LNHNV and CDR2 YYDKDF (reference sequence). This CDR3 comprises 14 residues. The trim removed 3 bases at V and 3 bases at J, leaving 2 bases unmatched. CDR3: CATSRRDRDTEAFF. In nucleotides, the CDR3 is TGTGCCACCAGCAGGCGGGACAGGGACACTGAAGCTTTCTTT.

The V gene is TRBV6-5, the J gene TRBJ2-3; TRBD2 matches 14 bases. Per the germline V gene, CDR1 is MNHEY and CDR2 is SVGAGI. After removal of 4 bases from V and 6 bases from J, the junction contained 12 bases not matched to a gene. The CDR3 loop spans 18 amino acids. CDR3 loop: CASSFTPGLAGERDTQYF. The CDR3 DNA is TGTGCCAGCAGTTTTACACCGGGACTAGCGGGGGAGAGGGATACGCAGTATTTT.

This clonotype has only a few counts. The chain joins TRBV20-1 to TRBJ1-1; 9 bases align to TRBD1. Germline V gives CDR1 DFQATT, CDR2 SNEGSKA (reference sequence). The CDR3 is 15 residues long. The junction had 8 bases not matched to a gene; V was cut back by 1 base and J by 5 bases. The CDR3 DNA is TGCAGTGCTAGAGGCGAGGGACAGGGCAATACTGAAGCTTTCTTT. This encodes CSARGEGQGNTEAFF.

V usage is TRBV28 and J usage is TRBJ2-7; D gene unclear. This CDR3 comprises 11 residues. Germline-derived CDR1 and CDR2 are MDHEN and SYDVKM. With 6 bases removed from V and 3 bases from J, the gap between germline ends came to 6 bases. CDR3 sequence (DNA): TGTGCCAGCAGAGCTAACTACGAGCAGTACTTC. Translation: CASRANYEQYF.

This clonotype appeared a few times. The chain employs TRBV6-1 and TRBJ2-5; TRBD1 matches at 7 bases. V dropped 6 bases and J dropped 7; count of bases not matched to a gene: 8. The CDR3 length is 13 residues. Germline loops: CDR1 MNHNS, CDR2 SASEGT. CDR3 sequence (DNA): TGTGCCAGCAGGGACAGGCTCGCGGGGACCCAGTACTTC. It specifies CASRDRLAGTQYF.

This clonotype was counted a few times. V usage is TRBV27 and J usage is TRBJ1-2; D perhaps matches TRBD1 (5 bases). CDR3 length: 13 residues. V was pared by 3 bases and J by 6 bases, with 11 bases between. Germline V gene lookup returns CDR1 MNHEY and CDR2 SMNVEV (reference sequence). This CDR3 is CASSFKGRDGYTF. CDR3 DNA: TGTGCCAGCAGTTTCAAGGGCAGGGATGGCTACACCTTC.

This chain uses TRBV5-4 with TRBJ2-1, with TRBD2 matching 13 bases. CDR3 length equals 17 residues. J was trimmed by 2 bases and V by 4 bases; bases with no gene match: 6. The germline CDR1 and CDR2 sequences are SGHNT and YYREEE (reference sequence). CDR3 sequence: CASSPETSGGPYNEQFF. The DNA for the CDR3 is TGTGCCAGCAGCCCAGAGACTAGCGGGGGGCCCTACAATGAGCAGTTCTTC. The full variable domain, rest sourced from reference TRBV5-4 and TRBJ2-1, is ETGVTQSPTHLIKTRGQQVTLRCSSQSGHNTVSWYQQALGQGPQFIFQYYREEENGRGNFPPRFSGLQFPNYSSELNVNALELDDSALYLCASSPETSGGPYNEQFFGPGTRLTVL.

The chain couples TRBV6-5 to TRBJ2-1; 12 nucleotides line up with TRBD2. V shed 2 bases and J 6 bases; nucleotides not matched to a gene: 8. Germline lookup yields CDR1 MNHEY and CDR2 SVGAGI. This CDR3 is built from 17 residues. The CDR3 sequence: CASSYAPTSGGFNEQFF. CDR3 sequence (DNA): TGTGCCAGCAGTTACGCACCTACTAGCGGGGGGTTCAATGAGCAGTTCTTC.

The chain is built from TRBV20-1 and TRBJ2-7, with 7 bases lining up with TRBD2. J was trimmed by 6 bases and V by 6 bases; bases with no gene match: 11. Germline CDR1 reads DFQATT; CDR2 reads SNEGSKA (reference sequence). This CDR3 is built from 13 residues. The CDR3: CSASSGRGSEQYF. The CDR3, as DNA: TGCAGTGCGTCTAGCGGAAGAGGGTCCGAGCAGTACTTC.

The gene calls are TRBV10-3 and TRBJ2-1; TRBD2 matches at 11 bases. Trimming removed 6 bases from V and 9 bases from J; junction bases left unmatched: 7. CDR3 length: 14 residues. Germline V CDR1 and CDR2: ENHRY, SYGVKD. This chain's CDR3 is CAISASGRLGEQFF. DNA of the CDR3: TGTGCCATCAGCGCTAGCGGGAGGTTAGGTGAGCAGTTCTTC.

This chain links TRBV20-1 with TRBJ1-1; no firm D call. The CDR3 spans 15 residues. CDR1 and CDR2 from the germline V gene are DFQATT and SNEGSKA (reference sequence). V was clipped by 7 bases and J by 3 bases, with 21 bases between them. The CDR3 region is CSVTVSPSTDTEAFF. The CDR3 DNA sequence: TGCAGTGTTACAGTTTCCCCTTCGACCGACACTGAAGCTTTCTTT.

The genes are TRBV6-1 and TRBJ1-1; D gene unclear. The length of the CDR3 is 18 residues. Looked up from germline, CDR1 is MNHNS and CDR2 is SASEGT. With 3 bases removed from V and 0 bases from J, the gap between germline ends came to 20 bases. The CDR3 region has the DNA TGTGCCAGCAGTGACCCAGGCCGAGGAGTGGTGGTGAACACTGAAGCTTTCTTT. As protein: CASSDPGRGVVVNTEAFF.

The rearrangement uses TRBV10-3 and TRBJ1-1; D unresolved. Between the trimmed V and J ends, which lost 4 bases and 0 bases, there was a span of 9 bases. The CDR3 has 14 amino acids. CDR1 is ENHRY and CDR2 is SYGVKD in the germline V gene. The CDR3 sequence: CAISVTTMNTEAFF. The CDR3 nucleotides are TGTGCCATCAGTGTCACGACCATGAACACTGAAGCTTTCTTT.

This chain uses TRBV7-2 with TRBJ1-1; D perhaps matches TRBD1 (5 bases). CDR1 SGHTA and CDR2 FQGNSA come from the germline V gene. The CDR3 has 12 amino acids. The V end lost 1 base, the J end lost 11 bases, and 11 bases lay between the germline ends. For the CDR3, the DNA is TGTGCCAGCAGCTTAGATGGGGCAGGGGCTTTCTTT. Amino acid sequence: CASSLDGAGAFF.